This T cell receptor (beta chain) stems from a study of CD8+CD57+ T cells in acquired aplastic anemia. Looking at the study overall: Average DNA yield from sorted CD4+ and CD8+ cells was about 3 ug. General study points: Found in both controls and patients were approximately 30 CD8+ CDR3 sequences.

The authors sequenced patients whose flow cytometry had shown CD8+CD57+ cell expansion. Every patient had severe acquired aplastic anemia. Both TCR beta VDJ combination and CDR3 sequence profiling were carried out. Genomic DNA was the template for this profiling. In TCRdb, the reads were re-called with MiXCR into one record per CDR3 protein. The sample contains 200,000 or so distinct CDR3 sequences, more than 55% of which appear only once. Remarks on this clonotype: Its antigen remains unidentified.

Germline V gene lookup returns CDR1 SGHRS and CDR2 YFSETQ. V was pared by 0 bases and J by 8 bases, with 6 bases of the junction left unmatched. The CDR3 spans 15 residues. The origin of this receptor is a human donor with aplastic anemia. The sample taken for sequencing was sorted CD4+, CD8+, or CD8+CD57+ T cells (not recorded which) from PBMCs. This chain links TRBV5-1 with TRBJ2-1; 9 bases line up with TRBD2. CDR3 loop: CASSLARRGGHEQFF. The CDR3 bases are TGCGCCAGCAGCTTGGCGCGGCGGGGGGGCCATGAGCAGTTCTTC.